A single sample gave rise to the 5 T cell receptor beta chains below, sequenced in a study of T cell responses to AZD1222 COVID-19 vaccine. Method: immunoSEQ multiplex PCR; TCRdb's copy keeps in-frame clones and lacks some. The sample has approximately 180,000 clones, around 90% seen once; the top ten hold roughly 4%. The sequenced sample was peripheral blood, obtained 28 days after the second dose of the MenACWY control vaccine. The receptors were gathered from an adult who received the MenACWY meningococcal vaccine as a control.

The V and J genes are TRBV6-5 and TRBJ1-4; a weak D match, TRBD1 (6 bases). The CDR3 has 14 amino acids. V was trimmed by 2 bases and J by 8 bases, leaving 12 bases between them. The germline gives CDR1 MNHEY, CDR2 SVGAGI. The CDR3 bases are TGTGCCAGCAGTTACACAGGGTGGGGAGAAAAACTGTTTTTT. Amino acid sequence: CASSYTGWGEKLFF.

Note on this clone: The junction differs from germline at one of its ends, possibly a read error. The chain combines TRBV5-1 with TRBJ1-5; TRBD1 agrees at 8 bases. Looked up from germline, CDR1 is SGHRS and CDR2 is YFSETQ. The CDR3 spans 15 residues. CDR3 nucleotides: TGCGCCAGCAGTTTGGACAGGGCGGGCAATCAGCCCCAGCATTTT. Protein sequence: CASSLDRAGNQPQHF.

V gene TRBV5-1 combines with J gene TRBJ2-7; 12 bases are shared with TRBD1. With 0 bases clipped from V and 2 bases from J, the junction kept 9 bases outside the gene matches. The germline gives CDR1 SGHRS, CDR2 YFSETQ. This CDR3 region has 18 residues. The CDR3 bases are TGCGCCAGCAGCTTGGCCTTGGTGGGACAGGGGGCTCCCTACGAGCAGTACTTC. Encoded protein: CASSLALVGQGAPYEQYF.

The chain joins TRBV2 to TRBJ2-1; D is unclear. From germline, CDR1 is SNHLY and CDR2 FYNNEI. V lost 6 bases to trimming and J lost 5 bases, with 5 bases between them. This CDR3 region has 11 residues. CDR3 loop: CASRENNEQFF. The DNA of the CDR3 is TGTGCCAGCAGGGAAAACAATGAGCAGTTCTTC.

This chain joins TRBV27 and TRBJ2-3; no clear D. Between the trimmed V and J ends, which lost 6 bases and 6 bases, there was a span of 16 bases. Germline CDR1 and CDR2: MNHEY and SMNVEV (reference sequence). The CDR3 consists of 14 residues. The CDR3 sequence: CASRYDFWADTQYF. As DNA, the CDR3 is TGTGCCAGCAGATACGACTTTTGGGCCGATACGCAGTATTTT.